These 4 T cell receptor beta chains were all obtained from the same sample, sequenced in a study of CD8+ T cells in alopecia areata listed by TCRdb under 2018. The method was the immunoSEQ multiplex PCR assay. To provide template for TCR sequencing, every sample had RNA extracted and reverse transcribed into cDNA. This is the immuneACCESS table as TCRdb keeps it, with only in-frame sequences that have V and J called. A part of the clones is gone; compared with another copy, unresolved V genes explain less than half, and the rest is unexplained. For this sample there are approximately 120,000 clones; roughly 50% appear just once. Clones ranked in the top ten supply under 12% of the sample. The sample comprised NKG2D-low CD8+ T cells sorted from blood. Read against the paper, the sample's cell subset or site label means: sorted CD8+ NKG2D-low blood T cells. All receptors derive from a human donor with alopecia areata.

V is TRBV2 and J is TRBJ1-1; D is perhaps TRBD1 (5 bases). The CDR3 runs to 15 residues. Trimming stripped 6 bases from V and 6 bases from J, with 20 bases between. Germline loops: CDR1 SNHLY, CDR2 FYNNEI. DNA for the CDR3: TGTGCCAGCAGGGACCCTCCAGGGCGCCTTCCTGAAGCTTTCTTT. Its translation is CASRDPPGRLPEAFF. The full variable domain, rest sourced from reference TRBV2 and TRBJ1-1, is EPEVTQTPSHQVTQMGQEVILRCVPISNHLYFYWYRQILGQKVEFLVSFYNNEISEKSEIFDDQFSVERPDGSNFTLKIRSTKLEDSAMYFCASRDPPGRLPEAFFGQGTRLTVV.

The chain joins TRBV30 to TRBJ2-7; D may match TRBD1 or TRBD2 (6 bases each). The CDR3 spans 12 residues. Trimming left V 5 bases short and J 4 bases short, with 12 bases between. Germline CDR1 GTSNPN, CDR2 SVGIG (reference sequence). Here the CDR3 reads CAWGGPGYEQYF. CDR3 in DNA: TGTGCCTGGGGGGGGCCGGGGTACGAGCAGTACTTC.

The genes are TRBV9 and TRBJ2-3; TRBD2 matches at 7 bases. The CDR3 has 15 amino acids. The germline CDR1 and CDR2 sequences are SGDLS and YYNGEE. Unmatched junction bases numbered 4, after V lost 3 bases and J lost 0 bases. CDR3 coding DNA: TGTGCCAGCAGCGCCGGGGACTACAGCACAGATACGCAGTATTTT. It specifies CASSAGDYSTDTQYF.

The rearrangement links TRBV2 to TRBJ2-3; TRBD1 matches at 10 bases. The germline V gene encodes CDR1 SNHLY and CDR2 FYNNEI. CDR3 length: 15 residues. The V gene end was trimmed by 5 bases and the J gene end by 4 bases; junction bases not matched to a gene: 6. This CDR3 is CASSLTGGDADTQYF. The CDR3 bases are TGTGCCAGCAGTTTGACAGGGGGCGATGCAGATACGCAGTATTTT.